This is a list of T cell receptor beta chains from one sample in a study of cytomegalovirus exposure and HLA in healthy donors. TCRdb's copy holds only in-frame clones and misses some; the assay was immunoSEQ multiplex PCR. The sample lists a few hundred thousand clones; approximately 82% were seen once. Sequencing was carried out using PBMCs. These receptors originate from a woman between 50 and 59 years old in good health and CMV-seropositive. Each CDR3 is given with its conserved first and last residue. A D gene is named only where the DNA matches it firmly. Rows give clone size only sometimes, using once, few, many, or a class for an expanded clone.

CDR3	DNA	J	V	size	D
CASSRYGEKLFF	TGTGCCAGCAGCCGGTACGGGGAAAAACTGTTTTTT	TRBJ1-4	TRBV11-2	NA	NA
CASSETGQSNQPQHF	TGCGCCAGCAGCGAAACGGGACAGTCTAATCAGCCCCAGCATTTT	TRBJ1-5	TRBV5-1	few	TRBD1
CASSHPEGSTDTQYF	TGTGCCAGCAGCCACCCGGAGGGGAGCACAGATACGCAGTATTTT	TRBJ2-3	TRBV11-2	NA	NA
CASSLRVQGTEAFF	TGTGCCAGCAGCTTGAGGGTTCAAGGCACTGAAGCTTTCTTT	TRBJ1-1	TRBV28	NA	NA
CASSLGTSMNIQYF	TGTGCCAGCAGCCTCGGGACTAGCATGAACATTCAGTACTTC	TRBJ2-4	TRBV7-9	NA	TRBD2
CASSYRRAETGELFF	TGTGCCAGCAGTTACCGCAGGGCGGAAACCGGGGAGCTGTTTTTT	TRBJ2-2	TRBV6-5	NA	NA
CASSFQGNTEAFF	TGCGCCAGCAGCTTCCAGGGAAACACTGAAGCTTTCTTT	TRBJ1-1	TRBV5-1	NA	NA
CASSPGQGQETQYF	TGTGCCAGCAGCCCTGGACAGGGGCAAGAGACCCAGTACTTC	TRBJ2-5	TRBV11-3	NA	TRBD1
CASTQGNTEAFF	TGTGCCAGTACTCAGGGGAACACTGAAGCTTTCTTT	TRBJ1-1	TRBV19	NA	NA
CASTLTAVAHSPLHF	TGTGCCAGCACCTTGACAGCCGTAGCACATTCACCCCTCCACTTT	TRBJ1-6	TRBV7-2	NA	NA
CASKGFGRGWGQPQHF	TGTGCCAGTAAGGGGTTCGGCAGGGGATGGGGTCAGCCCCAGCATTTT	TRBJ1-5	TRBV19	NA	NA
CASSAAGEGTEAFF	TGTGCCAGCAGCGCCGCAGGGGAGGGCACTGAAGCTTTCTTT	TRBJ1-1	TRBV9	NA	NA
CASSPQLTSSNTEAFF	TGTGCCAGCTCACCACAACTGACATCTTCGAACACTGAAGCTTTCTTT	TRBJ1-1	TRBV18	few	NA
CASHRDGETQYF	TGTGCCAGTCACAGGGACGGGGAGACCCAGTACTTC	TRBJ2-5	TRBV2	NA	NA
CSSSLAAGGGYGYTF	TGTTCCAGCAGCTTAGCGGCAGGGGGCGGCTATGGCTACACCTTC	TRBJ1-2	TRBV7-9	NA	TRBD1
CASRTTGTGEEAFF	TGTGCCAGTAGAACCACCGGGACAGGCGAGGAAGCTTTCTTT	TRBJ1-1	TRBV19	NA	TRBD1
CASSLGGGGNQPQHF	TGTGCCAGCAGCTTAGGCGGGGGCGGCAATCAGCCCCAGCATTTT	TRBJ1-5	TRBV7-2	once	NA
CASSKNGTPLEQYF	TGTGCCAGTAGTAAGAACGGGACACCCCTAGAGCAGTACTTC	TRBJ2-7	TRBV19	NA	NA
CAGGVGLLGETQYF	TGTGCCGGAGGGGTGGGACTATTGGGAGAGACCCAGTACTTC	TRBJ2-5	TRBV7-8	NA	TRBD2
CASSQGYRGANIQYF	TGCGCCAGCAGCCAAGGGTACAGGGGGGCGAACATTCAGTACTTC	TRBJ2-4	TRBV4-1	NA	TRBD1
CASSIWGQGAQHF	TGTGCCAGCAGTATCTGGGGGCAGGGAGCCCAGCATTTT	TRBJ1-5	TRBV27	NA	NA
CASSAGTASSPLHF	TGTGCCAGCAGTGCGGGGACAGCGAGTTCACCCCTCCACTTT	TRBJ1-6	TRBV6-5	NA	TRBD1
CASSPDRDNQPQHF	TGTGCCAGCAGCCCAGACAGGGATAATCAGCCCCAGCATTTT	TRBJ1-5	TRBV7-3	NA	TRBD1
CASSTGMETQYF	TGTGCCAGCAGCACGGGGATGGAGACCCAGTACTTC	TRBJ2-5	TRBV6-5	NA	NA
CSVQDRVYEQYF	TGCAGCGTTCAGGACAGGGTCTACGAGCAGTACTTC	TRBJ2-7	TRBV29-1	few	TRBD1
CASSPGQGVGGVEQFF	TGTGCCAGCAGCCCAGGACAGGGTGTAGGCGGAGTTGAGCAGTTCTTC	TRBJ2-1	TRBV7-2	NA	TRBD1
CASSLRSGRGVRETGELFF	TGTGCCAGCAGCTTACGTTCGGGCCGGGGGGTGCGGGAGACCGGGGAGCTGTTTTTT	TRBJ2-2	TRBV7-3	NA	TRBD2
CTSSQEGTASGYNSPLHF	TGCACCAGCAGCCAAGAGGGGACAGCCTCGGGATATAATTCACCCCTCCACTTT	TRBJ1-6	TRBV1	NA	NA
CASSFPTASTDTQYF	TGCGCCAGCAGCTTTCCGACAGCTAGCACAGATACGCAGTATTTT	TRBJ2-3	TRBV5-1	NA	NA
CASSWHRLGLAGELFF	TGTGCCAGCAGTTGGCACCGACTAGGTCTTGCCGGGGAGCTGTTTTTT	TRBJ2-2	TRBV6-5	once	NA
CAITQGVGMNTEAFF	TGTGCCATCACCCAAGGGGTTGGCATGAACACTGAAGCTTTCTTT	TRBJ1-1	TRBV10-3	once	NA
CASSYEAPGETEAFF	TGTGCCAGCAGCTACGAGGCCCCGGGGGAGACTGAAGCTTTCTTT	TRBJ1-1	TRBV28	few	NA
CASATGNTEAFF	TGTGCCAGCGCGACGGGGAACACTGAAGCTTTCTTT	TRBJ1-1	TRBV18	once	NA
CASSSDRVIYGYTF	TGCGCCAGCAGCTCAGACAGGGTTATCTATGGCTACACCTTC	TRBJ1-2	TRBV5-1	once	TRBD1
CASSIGPSGQETQYF	TGTGCCAGTAGTATTGGGCCTAGCGGACAAGAGACCCAGTACTTC	TRBJ2-5	TRBV19	NA	TRBD2
CASSYSRARGNEKLFF	TGTGCCAGCAGTTACTCGAGGGCCAGGGGTAATGAAAAACTGTTTTTT	TRBJ1-4	TRBV6-6	NA	NA
CASSIHRTAYEQYF	TGTGCCAGCAGTATCCATCGGACTGCCTACGAGCAGTACTTC	TRBJ2-7	TRBV28	NA	NA
CAWSLGQAYEQYF	TGTGCCTGGAGTCTTGGACAGGCCTACGAGCAGTACTTC	TRBJ2-7	TRBV30	NA	TRBD1
CAWSAGPGKTNEKLFF	TGTGCCTGGAGTGCGGGCCCGGGAAAAACTAATGAAAAACTGTTTTTT	TRBJ1-4	TRBV30	NA	NA
CASSLPSGRYNEQFF	TGTGCCAGCAGCTTGCCTAGCGGGAGATACAATGAGCAGTTCTTC	TRBJ2-1	TRBV5-4	NA	TRBD2
CSVEDLQAFRDRGPYTF	TGCAGCGTTGAAGATCTCCAAGCATTCCGGGACAGGGGGCCCTACACCTTC	TRBJ1-2	TRBV29-1	NA	TRBD1
CASRGGFHSPLHF	TGCGCCAGCAGGGGGGGGTTCCATTCACCCCTCCACTTT	TRBJ1-6	TRBV5-1	NA	NA
CASSWARDRARGYGYTF	TGTGCCAGCAGTTGGGCCCGGGACAGGGCTAGAGGATATGGCTACACCTTC	TRBJ1-2	TRBV27	NA	TRBD1
CASSPPGGARGTGELFF	TGTGCCAGCAGCCCACCTGGGGGGGCTAGGGGCACCGGGGAGCTGTTTTTT	TRBJ2-2	TRBV4-2	NA	NA
CASSFGGGEQYF	TGCGCCAGCAGCTTCGGGGGGGGCGAGCAGTACTTC	TRBJ2-7	TRBV5-1	few	TRBD2